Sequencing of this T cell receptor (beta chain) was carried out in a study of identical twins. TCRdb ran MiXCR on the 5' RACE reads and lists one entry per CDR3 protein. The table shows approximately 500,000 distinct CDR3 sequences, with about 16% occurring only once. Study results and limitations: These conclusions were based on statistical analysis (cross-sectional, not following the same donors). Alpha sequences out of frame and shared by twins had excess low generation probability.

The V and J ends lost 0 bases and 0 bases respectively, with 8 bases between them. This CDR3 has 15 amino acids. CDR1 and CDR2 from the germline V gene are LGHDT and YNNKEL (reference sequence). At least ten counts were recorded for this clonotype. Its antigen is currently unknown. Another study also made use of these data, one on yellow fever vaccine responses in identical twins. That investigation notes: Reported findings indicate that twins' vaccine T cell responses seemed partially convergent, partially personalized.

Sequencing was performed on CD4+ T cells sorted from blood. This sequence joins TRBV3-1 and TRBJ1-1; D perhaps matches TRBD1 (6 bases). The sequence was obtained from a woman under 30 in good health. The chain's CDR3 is CASSQDTGLNTEAFF. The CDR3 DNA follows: TGTGCCAGCAGCCAAGATACAGGGTTGAACACTGAAGCTTTCTTT.